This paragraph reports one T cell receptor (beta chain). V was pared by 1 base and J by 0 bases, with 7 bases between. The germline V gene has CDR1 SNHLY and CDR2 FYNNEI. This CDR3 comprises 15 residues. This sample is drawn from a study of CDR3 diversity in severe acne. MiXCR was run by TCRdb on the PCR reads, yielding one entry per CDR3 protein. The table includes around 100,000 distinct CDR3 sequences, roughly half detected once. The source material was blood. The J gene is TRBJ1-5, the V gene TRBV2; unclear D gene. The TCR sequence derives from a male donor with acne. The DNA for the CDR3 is TGTGCCAGCAGTGAAGAGGGCTTTAGCAATCAGCCCCAGCATTTT. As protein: CASSEEGFSNQPQHF.